These T cell receptor beta chains were read from a single sample in a study of shared clonotypes between healthy human individuals. Some clones are missing from TCRdb's copy, which holds only in-frame ones; the method was immunoSEQ multiplex PCR. The sample yields some 2 million clones, about 95% seen once. The sequencing sample was made of naive CD8+ T cells sorted from blood. The receptor source for this set is a man younger than 35 in good health. The conserved cysteine and the conserved F or W are not part of the CDR3 here. The D gene is left open where the match is weak.

J	V	length	D	CDR3
TRBJ2-3	TRBV11-1	14	TRBD2	ASSFQRGGGIDTQY
TRBJ2-7	TRBV29-1	13	TRBD1	SVEWLSGGNYEQY
TRBJ1-2	TRBV30	11	-	AWSPQVTYGYT
TRBJ2-7	TRBV4-1	12	-	ASSQEGHSYEQY
TRBJ2-7	TRBV28	14	-	ASSPWTGHLSYEQY
TRBJ2-7	TRBV14	14	-	ASSQDWAGELYEQY
TRBJ1-1	TRBV7-9	13	-	ASSLAWQGHTEAF
TRBJ1-3	TRBV6-1	12	TRBD1	ASRQGGPGNTIY
TRBJ1-2	TRBV27	11	-	ASSLVPRAGYT
TRBJ2-1	TRBV19	13	TRBD2	ASSIKGLAYNEQF